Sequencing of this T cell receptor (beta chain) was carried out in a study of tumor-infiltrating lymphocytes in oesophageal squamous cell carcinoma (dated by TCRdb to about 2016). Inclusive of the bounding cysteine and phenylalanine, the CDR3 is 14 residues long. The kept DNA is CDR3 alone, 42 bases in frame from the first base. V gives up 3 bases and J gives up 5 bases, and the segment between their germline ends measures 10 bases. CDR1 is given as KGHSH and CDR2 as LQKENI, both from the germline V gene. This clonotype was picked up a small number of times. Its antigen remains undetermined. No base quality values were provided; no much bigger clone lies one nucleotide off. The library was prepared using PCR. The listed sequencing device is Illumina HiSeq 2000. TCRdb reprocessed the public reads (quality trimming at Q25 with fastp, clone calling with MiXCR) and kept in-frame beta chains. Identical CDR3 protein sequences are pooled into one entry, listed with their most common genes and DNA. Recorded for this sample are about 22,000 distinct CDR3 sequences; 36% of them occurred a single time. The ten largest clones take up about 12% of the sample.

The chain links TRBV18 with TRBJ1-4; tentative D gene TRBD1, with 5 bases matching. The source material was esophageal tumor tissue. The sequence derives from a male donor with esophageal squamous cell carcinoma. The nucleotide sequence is TGTGCCAGCTCACCGGGGCGGGGGAATGAAAAACTGTTTTTT. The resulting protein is CASSPGRGNEKLFF.